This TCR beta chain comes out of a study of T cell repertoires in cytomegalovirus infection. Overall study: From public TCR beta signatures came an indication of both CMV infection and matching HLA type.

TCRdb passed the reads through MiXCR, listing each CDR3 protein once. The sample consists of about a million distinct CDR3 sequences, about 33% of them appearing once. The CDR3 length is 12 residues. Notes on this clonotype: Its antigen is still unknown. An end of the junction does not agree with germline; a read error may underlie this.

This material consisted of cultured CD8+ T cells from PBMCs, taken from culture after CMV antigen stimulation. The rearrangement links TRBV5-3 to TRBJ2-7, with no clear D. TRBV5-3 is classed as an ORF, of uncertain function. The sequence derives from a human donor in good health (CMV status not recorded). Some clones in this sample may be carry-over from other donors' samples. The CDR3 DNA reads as TGTGCCAGCAGCTTGTCCGCAAACGAGCAGTACTTC. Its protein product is CASSLSANEQYF.